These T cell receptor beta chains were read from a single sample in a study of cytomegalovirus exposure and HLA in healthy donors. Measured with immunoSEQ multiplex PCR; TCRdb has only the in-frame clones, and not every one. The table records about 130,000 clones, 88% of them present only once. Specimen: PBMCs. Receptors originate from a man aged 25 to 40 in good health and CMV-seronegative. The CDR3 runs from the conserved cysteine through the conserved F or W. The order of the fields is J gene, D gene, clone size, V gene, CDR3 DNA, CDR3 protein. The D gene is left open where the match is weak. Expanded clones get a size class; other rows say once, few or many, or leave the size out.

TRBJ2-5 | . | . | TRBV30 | TGTGCCTGGAGTGACGGTCGGGTTCTCCGAGAGACCCAGTACTTC | CAWSDGRVLRETQYF
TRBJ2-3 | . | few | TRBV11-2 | TGTGCCAGCAGCTTAGTAACTTTCACAGATACGCAGTATTTT | CASSLVTFTDTQYF
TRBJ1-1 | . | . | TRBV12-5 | TGTGCTAGTGGTTTGGTAGCCTTGCGGACTGAAGCTTTCTTT | CASGLVALRTEAFF
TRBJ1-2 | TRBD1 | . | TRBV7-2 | TGTGCCAGCAGCTCCCAATCCACAGGGGCGGGTGGCTACACCTTC | CASSSQSTGAGGYTF
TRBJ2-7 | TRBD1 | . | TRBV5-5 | TGTGCCAGCAGCACCCGGGACAGGGACTCCTACGAGCAGTACTTC | CASSTRDRDSYEQYF
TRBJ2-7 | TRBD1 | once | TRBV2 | TGTGCCAGCACCGGGACAGGAAGAACGTACGAGCAGTACTTC | CASTGTGRTYEQYF
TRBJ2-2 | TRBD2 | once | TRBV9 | TGTGCCAGCAGCGTAGACCCTGGACTAGCGGGAGGGTCGAACACCGGGGAGCTGTTTTTT | CASSVDPGLAGGSNTGELFF
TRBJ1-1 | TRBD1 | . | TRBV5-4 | TGTGCCAGCAGCTCATTCCGGGACAGGGGCAGCACTGAAGCTTTCTTT | CASSSFRDRGSTEAFF
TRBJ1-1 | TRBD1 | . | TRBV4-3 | TGCGCCAGCAGCCAGTATACAGGGGACCTTGAAGCTTTCTTT | CASSQYTGDLEAFF
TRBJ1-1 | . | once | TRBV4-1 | TGCGCCAGCATCGGGGGGAGCACTGAAGCTTTCTTT | CASIGGSTEAFF
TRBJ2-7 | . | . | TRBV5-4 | TGTGCCAGCAGCCCAGGAACAGGGAGGGACGAGCAGTACTTC | CASSPGTGRDEQYF
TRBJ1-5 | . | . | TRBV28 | TGTGCCAGCAGTTTAAGTGCCCAACGAGGGCTCCATCAGCCCCAGCATTTT | CASSLSAQRGLHQPQHF
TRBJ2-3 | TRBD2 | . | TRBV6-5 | TGTGCCAGCAGGCCAACTAGCGCACTTCGGGATACGCAGTATTTT | CASRPTSALRDTQYF
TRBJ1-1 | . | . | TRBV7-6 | TGTGCCAGCAGCTTAAACAGGAACACTGAAGCTTTCTTT | CASSLNRNTEAFF
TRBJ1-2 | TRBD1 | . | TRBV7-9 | TGTGCCAGCAGCCCTACTTCAGGGGGCTATGGCTACACCTTC | CASSPTSGGYGYTF
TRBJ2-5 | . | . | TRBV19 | TGTGCCAGTACCCACTCCGGGACTCCAAATCCGTACTTC | CASTHSGTPNPYF
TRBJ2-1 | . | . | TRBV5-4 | TGTGCCAGCAGCTTTTTACTTATAAATGAGCAGTTCTTC | CASSFLLINEQFF
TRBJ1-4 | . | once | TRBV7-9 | TGTGCCAGCAGGGATACAGGGCCAACTAATGAAAAACTGTTTTTT | CASRDTGPTNEKLFF
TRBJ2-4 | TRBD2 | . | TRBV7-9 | TGTGCCAGCAGCTTAATAATACTAGCGGAAAACATTCAGTACTTC | CASSLIILAENIQYF
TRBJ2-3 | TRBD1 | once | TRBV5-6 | TGTGCCAGCAGCTCACCGGGACAGGGCGCAGATACGCAGTATTTT | CASSSPGQGADTQYF
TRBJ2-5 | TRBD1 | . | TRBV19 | TGTGCCAGTAACTCCAGACAGGGGAAAGAGACCCAGTACTTC | CASNSRQGKETQYF
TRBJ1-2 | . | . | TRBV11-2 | TGTGCCAGCAGCTTAGGCCCAGGGAACTATGGCTACACCTTC | CASSLGPGNYGYTF
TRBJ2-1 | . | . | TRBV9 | TGTGCCAGCAGCGCGAACCTAGCGAATGAGCAGTTCTTC | CASSANLANEQFF
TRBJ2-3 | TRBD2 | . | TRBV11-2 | TGTGCCAGCAGCTTAGGCGGCAGCGGGAGAACGGATACGCAGTATTTT | CASSLGGSGRTDTQYF
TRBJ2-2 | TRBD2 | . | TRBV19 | TGTGCCAGTAGTATAGAACTAGCGGGCACCGGGGAGCTGTTTTTT | CASSIELAGTGELFF
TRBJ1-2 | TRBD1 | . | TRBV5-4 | TGTGCCAGCAGCCAGGGGGCAGGCCACTATGGCTACACCTTC | CASSQGAGHYGYTF
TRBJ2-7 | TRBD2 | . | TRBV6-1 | TGTGCCAGCAGTGAAGCGTGGCGGGAGTCGGACGAGCAGTACTTC | CASSEAWRESDEQYF
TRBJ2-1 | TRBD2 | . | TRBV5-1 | TGCGCCAGCAGCTTGGCCGGAAGCGGGAGGGCTCAGATTAACAATGAGCAGTTCTTC | CASSLAGSGRAQINNEQFF